This T cell receptor (beta chain) was captured in a study of T cells in Graves' hyperthyroidism and ophthalmopathy. Study context: Peripheral blood specimens were obtained at initial diagnosis, prior to any treatment. Study-wide results and caveats: In the blood, most expanded thyroid clonotypes above 0.001 appeared as well.

This CDR3 comprises 15 residues. V shed 6 bases, J shed 6 bases, and the junction held 5 bases outside the gene matches. This clonotype was picked up many times. Its matching antigen is unknown. Not enrolled were patients with uncontrolled infection, other autoimmune disease, pregnancy or lactation. Extraction of PBMCs used roughly 9.6 ml of fresh peripheral blood. What was amplified from RNA transcripts were TCR beta CDR3 regions. First-round RT-PCR targeting the TCR CDR3 was performed with the HTBI primer set. TCRdb fed the multiplex PCR reads into MiXCR, producing one record per CDR3 protein. The sample yields 350,000 to 450,000 distinct CDR3 sequences, about a sixth seen once.

This chain uses TRBV12-3 or TRBV12-4 with TRBJ2-1, with TRBD2 identical over 13 bases. This sequence originates from a woman in her twenties or thirties with Graves' hyperthyroidism that later progressed to Graves' ophthalmopathy. Sequenced input: blood. As DNA, the CDR3 is TGTGCCAGCAGACCGGGGACTAGCGGGGCCAATGAGCAGTTCTTC. Its protein product is CASRPGTSGANEQFF.